The T cell receptor beta chain under discussion was sequenced for a study of memory CD4+ T cells and cytomegalovirus serostatus. In the study overall: Donors were healthy Belgian adults, about ten CMV seropositive and roughly 25 seronegative.

The sort gate was single viable CD3+CD4+CD8-CD45RO+ cells for memory CD4+ T cells. Germline assignment: CDR1 MNHNY and CDR2 SVGAGI (reference sequence). CDR3 length: 12 residues. Trimming pared 5 bases from V and 5 bases from J, leaving 9 bases between. TCRdb's table, derived via immunoSEQ multiplex PCR, lists solely in-frame clones and lacks some. Found here are just under 65,000 clones, more than 70% of them singletons; the top ten hold 0.88%. Source material: memory CD4+ T cells from blood. The rearrangement uses TRBV6-6 and TRBJ1-2; D unclear. This TCR was sampled from an adult in good health and CMV-seronegative. Here the CDR3 reads CASSHDGYGYTF. The CDR3 bases are TGTGCCAGCAGTCATGATGGATATGGCTACACCTTC.